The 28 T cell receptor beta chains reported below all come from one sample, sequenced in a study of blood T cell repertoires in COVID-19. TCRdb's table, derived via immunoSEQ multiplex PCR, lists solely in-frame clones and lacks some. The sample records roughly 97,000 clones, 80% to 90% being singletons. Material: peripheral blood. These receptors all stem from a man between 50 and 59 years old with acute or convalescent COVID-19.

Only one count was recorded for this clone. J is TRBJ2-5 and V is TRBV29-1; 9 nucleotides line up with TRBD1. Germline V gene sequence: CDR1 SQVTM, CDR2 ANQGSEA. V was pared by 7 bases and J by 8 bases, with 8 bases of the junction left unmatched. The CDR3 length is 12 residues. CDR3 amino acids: CSGTGTGLTQYF. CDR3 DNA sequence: TGCAGCGGCACCGGGACAGGGTTAACCCAGTACTTC.

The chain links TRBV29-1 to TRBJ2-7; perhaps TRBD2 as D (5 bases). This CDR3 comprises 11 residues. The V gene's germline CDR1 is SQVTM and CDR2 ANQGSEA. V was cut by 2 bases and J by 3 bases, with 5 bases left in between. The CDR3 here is CSVESGYEQYF. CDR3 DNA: TGCAGCGTTGAAAGCGGCTACGAGCAGTACTTC.

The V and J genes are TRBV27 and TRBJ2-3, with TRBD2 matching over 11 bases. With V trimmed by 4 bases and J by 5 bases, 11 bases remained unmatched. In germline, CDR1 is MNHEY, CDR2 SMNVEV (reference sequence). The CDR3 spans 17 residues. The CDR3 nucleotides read TGTGCCAGCAGTTCCCTGGGGACTAGCGGTGTTCGAGATACGCAGTATTTT. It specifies CASSSLGTSGVRDTQYF.

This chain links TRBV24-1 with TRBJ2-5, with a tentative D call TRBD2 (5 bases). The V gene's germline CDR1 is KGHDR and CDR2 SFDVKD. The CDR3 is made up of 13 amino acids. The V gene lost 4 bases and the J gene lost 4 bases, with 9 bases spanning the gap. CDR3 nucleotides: TGTGCCACCAGTGAATTTGGAGGAGAGACCCAGTACTTC. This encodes CATSEFGGETQYF.

The DNA of the CDR3 is TGTGCCACCAGCAGAGATTGGAAGAGGCAAGAGACCCAGTACTTC. Translation: CATSRDWKRQETQYF. This chain uses TRBV15 with TRBJ2-5; D gene unclear. Germline CDR1 LNHNV, CDR2 YYDKDF (reference sequence). V lost 0 bases to trimming and J lost 2 bases, with 10 bases between them. The CDR3 sequence is 15 residues long. Looking up the rest from reference TRBV15 and TRBJ2-5 gives the full variable domain: DAMVIQNPRYQVTQFGKPVTLSCSQTLNHNVMYWYQQKSSQAPKLLFHYYDKDFNNEADTPDNFQSRRPNTSFCFLDIRSPGLGDTAMYLCATSRDWKRQETQYFGPGTRLLVL.

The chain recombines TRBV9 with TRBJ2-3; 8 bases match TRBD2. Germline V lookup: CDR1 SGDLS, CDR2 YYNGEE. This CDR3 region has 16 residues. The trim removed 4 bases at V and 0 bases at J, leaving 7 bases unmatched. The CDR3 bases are TGTGCCAGCAGCTTTACGGGACTAGATAGCACAGATACGCAGTATTTT. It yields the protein CASSFTGLDSTDTQYF.

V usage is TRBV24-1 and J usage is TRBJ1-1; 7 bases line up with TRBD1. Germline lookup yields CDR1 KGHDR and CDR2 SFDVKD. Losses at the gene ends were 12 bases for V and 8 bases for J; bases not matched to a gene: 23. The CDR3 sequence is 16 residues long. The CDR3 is CAPYIGQGDVLFEAFF. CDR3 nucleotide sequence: TGTGCCCCCTACATCGGGCAGGGGGATGTTCTTTTCGAAGCTTTCTTT.

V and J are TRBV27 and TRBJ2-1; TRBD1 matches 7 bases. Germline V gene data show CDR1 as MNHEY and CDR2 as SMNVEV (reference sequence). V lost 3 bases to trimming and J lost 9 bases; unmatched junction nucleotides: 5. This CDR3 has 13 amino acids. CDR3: CASSFRRQGEQFF. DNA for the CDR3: TGTGCCAGCAGTTTCCGCCGACAGGGTGAGCAGTTCTTC.

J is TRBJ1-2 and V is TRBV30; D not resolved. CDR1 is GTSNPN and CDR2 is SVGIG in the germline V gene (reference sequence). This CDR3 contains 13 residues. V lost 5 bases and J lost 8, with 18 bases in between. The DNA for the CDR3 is TGTGCCTGGGGCAACCCGGGAGGAGGGGGCTACACCTTC. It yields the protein CAWGNPGGGGYTF.

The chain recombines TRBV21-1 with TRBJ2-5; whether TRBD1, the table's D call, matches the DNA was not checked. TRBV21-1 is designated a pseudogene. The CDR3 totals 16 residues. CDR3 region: CASSKACRGPQETQYF. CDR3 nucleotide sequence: TGTGCCAGCAGCAAAGCGTGCAGGGGGCCCCAAGAGACCCAGTACTTC.

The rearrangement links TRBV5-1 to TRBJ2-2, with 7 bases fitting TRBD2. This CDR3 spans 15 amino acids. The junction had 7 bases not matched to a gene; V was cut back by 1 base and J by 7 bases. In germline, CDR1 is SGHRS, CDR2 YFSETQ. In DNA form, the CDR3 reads TGCGCCAGCAGCTTGCTGGCGGGAGATGGCGGGGAGCTGTTTTTT. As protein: CASSLLAGDGGELFF.

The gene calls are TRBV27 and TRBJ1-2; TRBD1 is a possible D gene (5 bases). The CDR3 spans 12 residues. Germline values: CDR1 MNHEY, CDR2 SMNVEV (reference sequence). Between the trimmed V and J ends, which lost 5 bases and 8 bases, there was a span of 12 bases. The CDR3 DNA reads TGTGCCAGCAGTACGGGACTGGGCGGCTACACCTTC. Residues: CASSTGLGGYTF.

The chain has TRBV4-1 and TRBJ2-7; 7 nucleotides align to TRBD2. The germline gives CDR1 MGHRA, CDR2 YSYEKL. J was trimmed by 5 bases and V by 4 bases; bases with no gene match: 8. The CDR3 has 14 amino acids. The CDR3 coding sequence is TGCGCCAGCAGCCTAGGCGCGGGAGCCCACGAGCAGTACTTC. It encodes CASSLGAGAHEQYF.

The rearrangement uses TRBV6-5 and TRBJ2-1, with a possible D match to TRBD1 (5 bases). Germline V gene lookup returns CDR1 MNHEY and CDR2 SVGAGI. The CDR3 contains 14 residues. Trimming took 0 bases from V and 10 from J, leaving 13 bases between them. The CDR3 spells CASSYSLLTEEQFF. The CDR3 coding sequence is TGTGCCAGCAGTTACTCATTATTGACAGAAGAGCAGTTCTTC.

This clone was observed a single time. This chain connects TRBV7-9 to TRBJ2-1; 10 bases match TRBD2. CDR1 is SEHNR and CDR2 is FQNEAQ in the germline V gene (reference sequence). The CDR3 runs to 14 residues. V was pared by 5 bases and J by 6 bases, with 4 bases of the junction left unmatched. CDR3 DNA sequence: TGTGCCAGCAGCCCCTCTAGCGGGAGCAATGAGCAGTTCTTC. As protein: CASSPSSGSNEQFF.

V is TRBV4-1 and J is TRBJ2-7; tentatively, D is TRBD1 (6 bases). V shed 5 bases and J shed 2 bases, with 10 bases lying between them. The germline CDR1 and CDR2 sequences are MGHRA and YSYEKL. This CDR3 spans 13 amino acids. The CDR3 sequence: CASSRTDPYEQYF. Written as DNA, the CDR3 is TGCGCCAGCAGCAGGACAGATCCCTACGAGCAGTACTTC.

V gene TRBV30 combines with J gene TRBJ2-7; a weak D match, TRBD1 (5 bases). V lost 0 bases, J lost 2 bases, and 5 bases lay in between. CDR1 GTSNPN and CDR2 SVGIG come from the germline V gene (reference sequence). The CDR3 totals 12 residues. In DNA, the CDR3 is TGTGCCTGGAGTGTGGACACCTACGAGCAGTACTTC. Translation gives CAWSVDTYEQYF. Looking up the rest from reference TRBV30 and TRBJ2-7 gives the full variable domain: SQTIHQWPATLVQPVGSPLSLECTVEGTSNPNLYWYRQAAGRGLQLLFYSVGIGQISSEVPQNLSASRPQDRQFILSSKKLLLSDSGFYLCAWSVDTYEQYFGPGTRLTVT.

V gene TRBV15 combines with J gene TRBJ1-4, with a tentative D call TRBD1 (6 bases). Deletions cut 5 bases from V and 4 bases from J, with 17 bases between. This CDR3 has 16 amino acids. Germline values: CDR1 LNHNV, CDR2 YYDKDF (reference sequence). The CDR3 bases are TGTGCCACCAGCGGGCGTTCTAAGGGGGTTAATGAAAAACTGTTTTTT. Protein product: CATSGRSKGVNEKLFF.

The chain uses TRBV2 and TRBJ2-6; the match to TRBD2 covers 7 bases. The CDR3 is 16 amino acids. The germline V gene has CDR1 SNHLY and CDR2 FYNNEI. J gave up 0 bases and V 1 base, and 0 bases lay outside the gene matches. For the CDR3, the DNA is TGTGCCAGCAGTGAAGTAGCGGGCTCTGGGGCCAACGTCCTGACTTTC. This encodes CASSEVAGSGANVLTF.

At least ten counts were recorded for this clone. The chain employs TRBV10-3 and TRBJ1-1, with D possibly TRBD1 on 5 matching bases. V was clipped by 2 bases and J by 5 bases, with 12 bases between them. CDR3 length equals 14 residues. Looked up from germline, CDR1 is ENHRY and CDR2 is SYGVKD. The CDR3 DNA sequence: TGTGCCATCAGTGAGGCGGGGGACGGGACTGAAGCTTTCTTT. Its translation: CAISEAGDGTEAFF.

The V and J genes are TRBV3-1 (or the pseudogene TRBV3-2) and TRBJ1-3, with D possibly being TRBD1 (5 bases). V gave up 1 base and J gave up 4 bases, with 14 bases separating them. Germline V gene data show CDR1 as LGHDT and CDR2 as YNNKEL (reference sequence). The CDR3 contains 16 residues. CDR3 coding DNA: TGTGCCAGCAGCCAAGTCGCCAGGGCTCGCGGAAACACCATATATTTT. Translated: CASSQVARARGNTIYF.

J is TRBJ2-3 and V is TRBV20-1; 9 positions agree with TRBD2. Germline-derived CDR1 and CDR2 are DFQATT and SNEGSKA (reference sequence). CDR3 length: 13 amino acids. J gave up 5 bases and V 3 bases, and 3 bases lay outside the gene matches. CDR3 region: CSASKAGGDTQYF. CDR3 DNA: TGCAGTGCTAGTAAAGCGGGGGGAGATACGCAGTATTTT.

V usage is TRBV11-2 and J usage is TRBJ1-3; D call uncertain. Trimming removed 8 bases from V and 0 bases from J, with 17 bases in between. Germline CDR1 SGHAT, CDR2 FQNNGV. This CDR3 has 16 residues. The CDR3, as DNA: TGTGCCAGCGCCCGGGGAGCCATGGACTCTGGAAACACCATATATTTT. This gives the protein CASARGAMDSGNTIYF.

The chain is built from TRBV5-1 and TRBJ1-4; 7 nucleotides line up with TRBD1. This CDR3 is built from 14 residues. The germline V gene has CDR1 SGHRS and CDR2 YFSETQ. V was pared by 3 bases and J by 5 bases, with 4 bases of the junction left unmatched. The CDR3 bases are TGCGCCAGCAGCTCGGGACAGCCCAATGAAAAACTGTTTTTT. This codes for CASSSGQPNEKLFF.

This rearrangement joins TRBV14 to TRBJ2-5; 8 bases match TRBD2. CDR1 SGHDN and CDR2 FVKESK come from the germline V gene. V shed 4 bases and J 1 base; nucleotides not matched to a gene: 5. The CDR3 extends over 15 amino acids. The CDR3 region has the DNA TGTGCCAGCAGCCTCATGACTAGCGCCCAAGAGACCCAGTACTTC. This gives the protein CASSLMTSAQETQYF.

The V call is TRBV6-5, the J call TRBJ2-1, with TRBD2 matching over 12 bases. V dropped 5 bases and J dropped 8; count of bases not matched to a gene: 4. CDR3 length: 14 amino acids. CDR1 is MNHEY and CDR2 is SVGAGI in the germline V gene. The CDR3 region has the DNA TGTGCCAGCAGTCCCGGGACTAGCGGGCATGAGCAGTTCTTC. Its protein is CASSPGTSGHEQFF.

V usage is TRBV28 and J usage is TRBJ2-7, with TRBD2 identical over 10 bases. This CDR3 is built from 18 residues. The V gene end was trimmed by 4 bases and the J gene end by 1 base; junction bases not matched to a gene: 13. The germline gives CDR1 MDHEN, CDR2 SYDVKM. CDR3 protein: CASSSHRSGTSVSYEQYF. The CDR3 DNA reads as TGTGCCAGCAGTTCCCATCGCTCCGGGACTAGCGTATCCTACGAGCAGTACTTC. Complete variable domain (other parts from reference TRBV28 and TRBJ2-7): DVKVTQSSRYLVKRTGEKVFLECVQDMDHENMFWYRQDPGLGLRLIYFSYDVKMKEKGDIPEGYSVSREKKERFSLILESASTNQTSMYLCASSSHRSGTSVSYEQYFGPGTRLTVT.

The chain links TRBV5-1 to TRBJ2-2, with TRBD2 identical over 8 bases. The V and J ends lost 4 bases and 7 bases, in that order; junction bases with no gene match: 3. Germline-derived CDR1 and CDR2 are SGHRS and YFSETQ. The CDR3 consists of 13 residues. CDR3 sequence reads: CASSGREDGELFF. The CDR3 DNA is TGCGCCAGCAGCGGGCGGGAGGACGGGGAGCTGTTTTTT.